The sequence of this TCR beta chain was determined in a study of cytomegalovirus exposure and HLA in healthy donors. It was with 60 Vbeta and 13 Jbeta primers that the PCR ran. The table came from immunoSEQ multiplex PCR; TCRdb's copy has only in-frame clones and leaves some out. The sample includes about 150,000 clones, roughly three quarters of them seen just once. This clone has a handful of counts. This CDR3 region has 18 residues. The J segment lost 0 bases and the V segment lost 0 bases, leaving 6 bases of the junction unmatched. The germline gives CDR1 SGHNT, CDR2 YYREEE (reference sequence). The source material was PBMCs. The clonotype was recovered from a young man in good health and CMV-seropositive. V usage is TRBV5-4 and J usage is TRBJ2-1; 10 bases are shared with TRBD2. The DNA for the CDR3 is TGTGCCAGCAGCTTGGCCAAAACTAGCGGGATCTCCTACAATGAGCAGTTCTTC. This sequence encodes CASSLAKTSGISYNEQFF.